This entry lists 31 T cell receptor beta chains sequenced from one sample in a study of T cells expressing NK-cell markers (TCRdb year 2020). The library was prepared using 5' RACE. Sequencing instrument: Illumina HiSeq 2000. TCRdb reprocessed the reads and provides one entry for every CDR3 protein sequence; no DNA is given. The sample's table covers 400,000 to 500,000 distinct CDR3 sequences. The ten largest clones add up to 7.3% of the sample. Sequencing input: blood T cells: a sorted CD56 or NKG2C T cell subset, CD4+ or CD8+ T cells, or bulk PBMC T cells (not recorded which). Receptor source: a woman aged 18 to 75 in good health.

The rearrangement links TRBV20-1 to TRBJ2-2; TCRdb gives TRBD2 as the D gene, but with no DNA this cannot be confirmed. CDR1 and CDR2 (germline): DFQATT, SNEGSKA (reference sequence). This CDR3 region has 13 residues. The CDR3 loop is CSARGLGHGELFF.

Here the CDR3 reads CASSPQGQPFGGYTF. V and J are TRBV18 and TRBJ1-2. Germline V CDR1 and CDR2: KGHSH, LQKENI. The CDR3 covers 15 residues.

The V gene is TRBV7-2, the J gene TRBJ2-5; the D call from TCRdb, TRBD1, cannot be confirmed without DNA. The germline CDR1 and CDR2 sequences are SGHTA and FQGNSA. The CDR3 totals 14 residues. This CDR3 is CASSSGGAGETQYF.

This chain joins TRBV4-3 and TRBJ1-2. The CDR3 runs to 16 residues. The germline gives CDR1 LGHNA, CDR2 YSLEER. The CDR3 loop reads CASSQDVGDRHYGYTF.

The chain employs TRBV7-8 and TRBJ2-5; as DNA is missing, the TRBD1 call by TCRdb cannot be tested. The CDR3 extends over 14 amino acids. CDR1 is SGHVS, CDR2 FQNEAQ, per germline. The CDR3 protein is CASSFTGGGETQYF. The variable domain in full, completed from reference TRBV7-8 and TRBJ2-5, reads GAGVSQSPRYKVAKRGQDVALRCDPISGHVSLFWYQQALGQGPEFLTYFQNEAQLDKSGLPSDRFFAERPEGSVSTLKIQRTQQEDSAVYLCASSFTGGGETQYFGPGTRLLVL.

The CDR3 is CASSLGDNQPQHF. This chain joins TRBV5-8 and TRBJ1-5. The V gene's germline CDR1 is SGHTS and CDR2 YDEGEE. There are 13 residues in the CDR3.

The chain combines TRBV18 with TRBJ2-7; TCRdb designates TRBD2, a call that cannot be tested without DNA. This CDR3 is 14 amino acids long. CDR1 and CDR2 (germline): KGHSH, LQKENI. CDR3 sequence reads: CASPPNSGIYEQYF. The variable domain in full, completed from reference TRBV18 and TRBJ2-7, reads NAGVMQNPRHLVRRRGQEARLRCSPMKGHSHVYWYRQLPEEGLKFMVYLQKENIIDESGMPKERFSAEFPKEGPSILRIQQVVRGDSAAYFCASPPNSGIYEQYFGPGTRLTVT.

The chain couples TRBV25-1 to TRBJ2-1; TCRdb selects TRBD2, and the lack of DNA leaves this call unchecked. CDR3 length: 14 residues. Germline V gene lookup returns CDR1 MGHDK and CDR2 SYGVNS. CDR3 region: CASATLAGLREQFF.

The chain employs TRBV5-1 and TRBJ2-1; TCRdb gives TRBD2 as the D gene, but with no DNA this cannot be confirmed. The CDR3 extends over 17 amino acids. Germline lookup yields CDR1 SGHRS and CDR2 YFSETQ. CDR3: CASSTEVSGGAYNEQFF.

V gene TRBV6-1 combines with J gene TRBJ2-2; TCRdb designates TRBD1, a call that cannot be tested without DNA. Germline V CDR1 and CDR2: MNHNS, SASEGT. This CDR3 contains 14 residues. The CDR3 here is CASSEVGVVGELFF.

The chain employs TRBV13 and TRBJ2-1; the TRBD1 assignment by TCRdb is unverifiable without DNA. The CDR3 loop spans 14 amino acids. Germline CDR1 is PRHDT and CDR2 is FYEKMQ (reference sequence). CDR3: CASSLNRGYNEQFF.

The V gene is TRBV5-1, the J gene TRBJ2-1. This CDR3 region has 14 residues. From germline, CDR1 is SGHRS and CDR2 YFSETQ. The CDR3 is CASSWDSSYNEQFF.

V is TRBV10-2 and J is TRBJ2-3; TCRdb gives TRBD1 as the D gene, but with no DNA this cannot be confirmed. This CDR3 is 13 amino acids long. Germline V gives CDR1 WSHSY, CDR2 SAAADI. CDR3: CASSGGFRDTQYF.

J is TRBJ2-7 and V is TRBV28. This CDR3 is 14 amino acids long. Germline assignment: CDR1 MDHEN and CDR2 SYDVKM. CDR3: CASSFGRGSYEQYF.

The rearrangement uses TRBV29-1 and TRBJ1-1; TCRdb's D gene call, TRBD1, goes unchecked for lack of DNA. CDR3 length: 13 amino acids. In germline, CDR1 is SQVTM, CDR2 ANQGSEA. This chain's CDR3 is CSVERGLDTEAFF.

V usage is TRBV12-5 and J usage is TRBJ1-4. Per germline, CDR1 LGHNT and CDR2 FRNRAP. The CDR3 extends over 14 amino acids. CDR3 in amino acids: CASGLGQVNEKLFF. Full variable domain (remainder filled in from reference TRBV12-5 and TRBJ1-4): DARVTQTPRHKVTEMGQEVTMRCQPILGHNTVFWYRQTMMQGLELLAYFRNRAPLDDSGMPKDRFSAEMPDATLATLKIQPSEPRDSAVYFCASGLGQVNEKLFFGSGTQLSVL.

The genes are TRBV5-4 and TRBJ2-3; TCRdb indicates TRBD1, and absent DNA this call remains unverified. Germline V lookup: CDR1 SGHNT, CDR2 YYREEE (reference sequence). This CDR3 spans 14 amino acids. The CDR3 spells CASSLATGYGTQYF.

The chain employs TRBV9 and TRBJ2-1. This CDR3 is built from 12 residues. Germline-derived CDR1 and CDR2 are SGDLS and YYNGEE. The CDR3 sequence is CASTSRFNEQFF.

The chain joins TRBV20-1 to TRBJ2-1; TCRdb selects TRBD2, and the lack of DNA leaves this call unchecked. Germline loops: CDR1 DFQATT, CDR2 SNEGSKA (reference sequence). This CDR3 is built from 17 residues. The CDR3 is CSARDVSTSGGYNEQFF.

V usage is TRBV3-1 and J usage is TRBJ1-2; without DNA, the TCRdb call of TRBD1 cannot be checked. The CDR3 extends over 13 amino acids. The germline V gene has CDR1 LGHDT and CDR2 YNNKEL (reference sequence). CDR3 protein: CASSQGGGYGYTF.

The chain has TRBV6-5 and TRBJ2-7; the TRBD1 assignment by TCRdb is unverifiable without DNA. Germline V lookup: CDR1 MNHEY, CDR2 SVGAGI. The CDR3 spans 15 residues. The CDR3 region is CASSYSTGGHYEQYF.

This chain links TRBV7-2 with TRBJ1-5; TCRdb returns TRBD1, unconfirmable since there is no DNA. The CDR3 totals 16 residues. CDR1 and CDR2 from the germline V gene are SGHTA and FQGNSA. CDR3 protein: CASSLEGPPDRQPQHF.

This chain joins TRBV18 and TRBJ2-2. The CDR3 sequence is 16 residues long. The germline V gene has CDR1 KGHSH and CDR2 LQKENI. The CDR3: CASSPQSAMGTGELFF.

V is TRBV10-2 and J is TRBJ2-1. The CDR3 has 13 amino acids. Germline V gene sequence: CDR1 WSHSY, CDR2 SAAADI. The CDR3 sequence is CASSESSAYEQFF.

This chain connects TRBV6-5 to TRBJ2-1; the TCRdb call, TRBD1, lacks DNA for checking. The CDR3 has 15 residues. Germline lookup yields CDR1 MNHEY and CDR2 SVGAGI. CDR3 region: CASSYSGGLYNEQFF.

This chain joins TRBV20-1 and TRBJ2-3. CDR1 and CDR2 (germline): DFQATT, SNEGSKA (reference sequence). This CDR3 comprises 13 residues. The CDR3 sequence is CSAQLANTDTQYF.

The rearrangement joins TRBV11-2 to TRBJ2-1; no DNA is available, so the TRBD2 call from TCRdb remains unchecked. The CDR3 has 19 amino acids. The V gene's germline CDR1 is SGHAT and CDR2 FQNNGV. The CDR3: CASSLFRVIGTSGRREQFF.

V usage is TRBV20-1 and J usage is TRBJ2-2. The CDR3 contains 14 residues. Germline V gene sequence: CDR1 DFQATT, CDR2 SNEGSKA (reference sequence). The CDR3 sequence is CSATDSANTGELFF.

CDR3 sequence: CASSLPEGAKNIQYF. The V call is TRBV7-2, the J call TRBJ2-4; no DNA is available, so the TRBD1 call from TCRdb remains unchecked. This CDR3 is 15 amino acids long. Germline values: CDR1 SGHTA, CDR2 FQGNSA.

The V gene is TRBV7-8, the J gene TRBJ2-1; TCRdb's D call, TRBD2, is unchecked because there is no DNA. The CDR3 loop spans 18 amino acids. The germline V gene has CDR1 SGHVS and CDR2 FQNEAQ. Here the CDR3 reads CASSTGLAGGGTYNEQFF. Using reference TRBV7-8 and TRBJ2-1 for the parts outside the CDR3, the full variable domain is GAGVSQSPRYKVAKRGQDVALRCDPISGHVSLFWYQQALGQGPEFLTYFQNEAQLDKSGLPSDRFFAERPEGSVSTLKIQRTQQEDSAVYLCASSTGLAGGGTYNEQFFGPGTRLTVL.

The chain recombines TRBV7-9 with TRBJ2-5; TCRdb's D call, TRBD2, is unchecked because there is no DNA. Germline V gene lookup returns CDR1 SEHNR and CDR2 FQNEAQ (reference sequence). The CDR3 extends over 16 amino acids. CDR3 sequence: CASSLDGGASQETQYF.